The source of this TCR beta chain is a study of cytomegalovirus exposure and HLA in healthy donors. Study-level information: Falling in the Caucasian-associated ancestry cluster were about 80% of approximately 400 genotyped donors.

Researchers ran the PCR with 60 Vbeta and 13 Jbeta primers. Only in-frame clones appear in the TCRdb table, and some are missing; sequencing was by immunoSEQ multiplex PCR. This table has about 250,000 clones, about 80% appearing once. The sequence came from a girl under 10 years old in good health and CMV-seronegative. Sequencing was carried out using PBMCs.

The CDR3 here is CASSYGTGLTKNIQYF. The CDR3 nucleotides are TGTGCCAGCAGCTACGGGACTGGTCTAACCAAAAACATTCAGTACTTC. This rearrangement joins TRBV14 to TRBJ2-4, with a weak D call TRBD2 (6 bases). CDR1 and CDR2 from the germline V gene are SGHDN and FVKESK. Trimming pared 5 bases from V and 2 bases from J, leaving 16 bases between. The CDR3 sequence is 16 residues long. Supplemented by reference TRBV14 and TRBJ2-4, the full variable domain reads EAGVTQFPSHSVIEKGQTVTLRCDPISGHDNLYWYRRVMGKEIKFLLHFVKESKQDESGMPNNRFLAERTGGTYSTLKVQPAELEDSGVYFCASSYGTGLTKNIQYFGAGTRLSVL.